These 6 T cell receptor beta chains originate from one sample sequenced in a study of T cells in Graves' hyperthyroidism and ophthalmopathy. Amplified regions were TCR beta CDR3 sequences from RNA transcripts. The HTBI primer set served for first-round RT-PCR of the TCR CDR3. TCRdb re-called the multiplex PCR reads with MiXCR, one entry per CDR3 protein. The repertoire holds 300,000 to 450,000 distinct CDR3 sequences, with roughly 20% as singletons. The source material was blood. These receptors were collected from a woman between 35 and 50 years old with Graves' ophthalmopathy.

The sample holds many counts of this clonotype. The CDR3 sequence is CSAWDRLSYEQYF. CDR3 DNA sequence: TGCAGTGCCTGGGACAGACTATCCTACGAGCAGTACTTC. The rearrangement joins TRBV20-1 to TRBJ2-7; TRBD1 aligns across 7 bases. The CDR3 consists of 13 residues. V shed 6 bases, J shed 1 base, and the junction held 6 bases outside the gene matches. Germline CDR1 reads DFQATT; CDR2 reads SNEGSKA (reference sequence).

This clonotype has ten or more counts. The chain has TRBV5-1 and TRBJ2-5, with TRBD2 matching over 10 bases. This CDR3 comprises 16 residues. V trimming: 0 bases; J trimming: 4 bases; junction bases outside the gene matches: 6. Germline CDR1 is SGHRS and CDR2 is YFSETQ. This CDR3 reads CASSLAIAGGLETQYF. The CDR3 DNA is TGCGCCAGCAGCTTGGCCATAGCGGGAGGTTTAGAGACCCAGTACTTC. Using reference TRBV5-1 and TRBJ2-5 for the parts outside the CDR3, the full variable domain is KAGVTQTPRYLIKTRGQQVTLSCSPISGHRSVSWYQQTPGQGLQFLFEYFSETQRNKGNFPGRFSGRQFSNSRSEMNVSTLELGDSALYLCASSLAIAGGLETQYFGPGTRLLVL.

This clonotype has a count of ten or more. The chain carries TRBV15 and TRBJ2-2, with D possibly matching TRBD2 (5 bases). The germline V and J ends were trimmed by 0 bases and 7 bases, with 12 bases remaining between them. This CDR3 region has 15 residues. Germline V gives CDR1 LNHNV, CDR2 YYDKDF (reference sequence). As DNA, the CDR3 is TGTGCCACCAGCAGAGATGTAGCGTTGGGCGGGGAGCTGTTTTTT. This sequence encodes CATSRDVALGGELFF.

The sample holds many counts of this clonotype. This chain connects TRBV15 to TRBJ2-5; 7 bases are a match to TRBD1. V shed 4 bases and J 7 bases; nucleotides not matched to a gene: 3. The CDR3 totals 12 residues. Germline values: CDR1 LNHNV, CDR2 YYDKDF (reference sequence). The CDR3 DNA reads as TGTGCCACCAGCACGCGACAGGGGACCCAGTACTTC. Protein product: CATSTRQGTQYF.

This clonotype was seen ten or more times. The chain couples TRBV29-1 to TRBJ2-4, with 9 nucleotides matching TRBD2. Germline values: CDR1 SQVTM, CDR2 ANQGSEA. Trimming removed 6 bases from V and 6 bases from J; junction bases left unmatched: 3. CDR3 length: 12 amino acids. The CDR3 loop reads CSVATSGNIQYF. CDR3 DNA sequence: TGCAGCGTGGCGACTAGCGGAAACATTCAGTACTTC.

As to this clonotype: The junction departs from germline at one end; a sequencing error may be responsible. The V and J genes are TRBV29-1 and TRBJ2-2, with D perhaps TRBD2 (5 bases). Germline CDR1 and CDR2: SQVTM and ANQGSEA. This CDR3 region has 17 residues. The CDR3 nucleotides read TGCAGCGTTGCCGGGGAAGGAGTGAAGGTGGTCACCGGGGAGCTGTCTTTT. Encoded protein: CSVAGEGVKVVTGELSF.